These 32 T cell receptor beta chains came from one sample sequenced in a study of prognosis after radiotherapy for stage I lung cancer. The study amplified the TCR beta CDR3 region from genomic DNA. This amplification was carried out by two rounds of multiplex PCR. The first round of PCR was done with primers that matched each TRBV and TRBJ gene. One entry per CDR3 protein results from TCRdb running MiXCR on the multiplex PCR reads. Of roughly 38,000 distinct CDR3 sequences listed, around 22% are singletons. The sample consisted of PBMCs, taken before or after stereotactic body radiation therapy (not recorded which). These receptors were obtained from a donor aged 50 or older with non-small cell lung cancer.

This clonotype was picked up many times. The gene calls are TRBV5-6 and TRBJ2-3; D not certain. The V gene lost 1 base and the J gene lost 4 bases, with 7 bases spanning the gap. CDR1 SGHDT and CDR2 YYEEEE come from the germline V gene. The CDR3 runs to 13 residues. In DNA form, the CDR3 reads TGTGCCAGCAGCTTGCTTTTAGCAGATACGCAGTATTTT. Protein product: CASSLLLADTQYF.

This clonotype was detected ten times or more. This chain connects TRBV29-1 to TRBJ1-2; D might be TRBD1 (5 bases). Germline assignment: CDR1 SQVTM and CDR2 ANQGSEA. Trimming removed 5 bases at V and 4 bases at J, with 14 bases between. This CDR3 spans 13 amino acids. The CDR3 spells CSVSAQQAYGYTF. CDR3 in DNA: TGCAGCGTTTCCGCCCAACAGGCCTATGGCTACACCTTC.

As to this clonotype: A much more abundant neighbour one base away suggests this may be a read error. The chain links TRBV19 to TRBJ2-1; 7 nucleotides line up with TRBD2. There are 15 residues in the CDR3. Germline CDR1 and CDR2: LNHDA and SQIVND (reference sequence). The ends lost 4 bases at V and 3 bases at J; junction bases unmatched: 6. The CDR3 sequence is CASSKTSVIYNEQFF. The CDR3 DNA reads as TGTGCCAGTAGTAAAACTAGCGTGATCTACAATGAGCAGTTCTTC. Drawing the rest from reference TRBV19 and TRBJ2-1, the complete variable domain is DGGITQSPKYLFRKEGQNVTLSCEQNLNHDAMYWYRQDPGQGLRLIYYSQIVNDFQKGDIAEGYSVSREKKESFPLTVTSAQKNPTAFYLCASSKTSVIYNEQFFGPGTRLTVL.

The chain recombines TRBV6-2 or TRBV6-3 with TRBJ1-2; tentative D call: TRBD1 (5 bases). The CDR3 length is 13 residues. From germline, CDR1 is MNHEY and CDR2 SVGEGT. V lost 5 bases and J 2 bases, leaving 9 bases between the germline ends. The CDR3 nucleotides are TGTGCCAGCAGTGTGTGGGGGAACTATGGCTACACCTTC. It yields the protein CASSVWGNYGYTF.

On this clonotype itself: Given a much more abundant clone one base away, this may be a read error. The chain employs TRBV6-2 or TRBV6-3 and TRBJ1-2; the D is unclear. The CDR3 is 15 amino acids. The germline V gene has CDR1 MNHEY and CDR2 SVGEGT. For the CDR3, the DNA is TGTGCCAACAGTGAAGTTGGGAGACCTAACTATGGCTACACCTTC. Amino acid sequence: CANSEVGRPNYGYTF.

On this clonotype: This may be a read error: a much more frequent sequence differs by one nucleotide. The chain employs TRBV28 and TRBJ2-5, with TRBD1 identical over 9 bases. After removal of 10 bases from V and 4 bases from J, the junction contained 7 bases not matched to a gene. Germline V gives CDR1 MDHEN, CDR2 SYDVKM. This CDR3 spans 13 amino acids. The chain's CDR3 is CATRDRVRETQYF. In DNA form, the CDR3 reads TGTGCCACCCGGGACAGGGTCCGAGAGACCCAGTACTTC.

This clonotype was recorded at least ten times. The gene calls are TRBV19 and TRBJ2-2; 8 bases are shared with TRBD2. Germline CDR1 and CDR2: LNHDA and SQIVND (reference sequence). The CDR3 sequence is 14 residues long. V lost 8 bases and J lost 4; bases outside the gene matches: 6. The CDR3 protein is CASARGGLTGELFF. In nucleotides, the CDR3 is TGTGCCAGTGCTCGGGGGGGCCTCACCGGGGAGCTGTTTTTT.

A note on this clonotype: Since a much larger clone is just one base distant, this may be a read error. The DNA of the CDR3 is TGCAGTGCGAGAGAGAGCGAGACAGGGGTTTGCATTCAGTACTTC. This gives the protein CSARESETGVCIQYF. The V call is TRBV20-1, the J call TRBJ2-4; 8 positions match TRBD1. The V gene's germline CDR1 is DFQATT and CDR2 SNEGSKA (reference sequence). The CDR3 spans 15 residues.

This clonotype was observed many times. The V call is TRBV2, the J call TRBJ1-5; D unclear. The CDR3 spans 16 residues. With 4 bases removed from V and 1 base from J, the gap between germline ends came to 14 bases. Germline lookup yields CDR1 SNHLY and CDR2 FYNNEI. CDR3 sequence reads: CASSASSLGSNQPQHF. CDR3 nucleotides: TGTGCCAGCAGTGCCAGCTCACTAGGCAGCAATCAGCCCCAGCATTTT.

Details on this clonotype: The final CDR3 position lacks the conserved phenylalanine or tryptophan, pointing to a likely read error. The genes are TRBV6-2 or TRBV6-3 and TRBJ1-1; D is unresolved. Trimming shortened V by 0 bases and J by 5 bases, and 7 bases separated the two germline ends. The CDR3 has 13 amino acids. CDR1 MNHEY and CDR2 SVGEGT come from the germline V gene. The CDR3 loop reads CASSYSTGTEAFL. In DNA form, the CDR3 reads TGTGCCAGCAGTTACTCGACGGGGACTGAAGCTTTCCTT.

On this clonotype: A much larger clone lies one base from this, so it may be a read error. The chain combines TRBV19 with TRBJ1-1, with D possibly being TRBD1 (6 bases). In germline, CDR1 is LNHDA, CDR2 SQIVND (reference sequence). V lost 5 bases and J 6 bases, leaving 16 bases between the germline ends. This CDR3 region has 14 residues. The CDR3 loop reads CASSLRGGGPEAFF. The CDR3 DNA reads TGTGCCAGTAGTTTACGTGGTGGGGGGCCTGAAGCTTTCTTT.

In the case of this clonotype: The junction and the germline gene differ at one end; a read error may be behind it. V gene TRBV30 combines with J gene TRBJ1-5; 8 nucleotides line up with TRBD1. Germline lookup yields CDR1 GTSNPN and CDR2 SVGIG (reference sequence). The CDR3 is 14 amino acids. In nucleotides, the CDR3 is TGCGCCTGGAGGGCGGGGACAGGCTATCAGCCCCAGCATTTT. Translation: CAWRAGTGYQPQHF.

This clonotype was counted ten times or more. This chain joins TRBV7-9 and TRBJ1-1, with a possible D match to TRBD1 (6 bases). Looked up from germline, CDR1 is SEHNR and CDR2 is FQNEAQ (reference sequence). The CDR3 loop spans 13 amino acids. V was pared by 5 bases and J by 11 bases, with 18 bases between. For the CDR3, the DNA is TGTGCCAGCAGCGCGGACAGTTCGCGTCTGGCTTTCTTT. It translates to CASSADSSRLAFF.

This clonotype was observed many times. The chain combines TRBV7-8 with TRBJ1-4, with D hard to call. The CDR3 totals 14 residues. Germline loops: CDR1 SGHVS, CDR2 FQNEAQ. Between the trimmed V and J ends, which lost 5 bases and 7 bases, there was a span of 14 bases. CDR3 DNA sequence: TGTGCCAGCAGCCTCCGGGTCCTGGGTGAAAAACTGTTTTTT. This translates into CASSLRVLGEKLFF.

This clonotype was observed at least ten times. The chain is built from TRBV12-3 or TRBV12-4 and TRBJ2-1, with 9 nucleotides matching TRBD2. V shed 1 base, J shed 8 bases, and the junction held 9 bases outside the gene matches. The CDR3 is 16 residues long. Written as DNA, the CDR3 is TGTGCCAGCAGTTTAGAAGGTAGCGGGAGTGAAGATGAGCAGTTCTTC. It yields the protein CASSLEGSGSEDEQFF.

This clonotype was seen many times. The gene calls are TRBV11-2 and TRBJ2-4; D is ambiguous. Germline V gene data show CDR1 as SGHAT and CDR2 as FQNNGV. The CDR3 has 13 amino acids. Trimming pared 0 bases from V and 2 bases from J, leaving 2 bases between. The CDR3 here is CASSLEPKNIQYF. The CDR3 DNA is TGTGCCAGCAGCTTAGAACCCAAAAACATTCAGTACTTC.

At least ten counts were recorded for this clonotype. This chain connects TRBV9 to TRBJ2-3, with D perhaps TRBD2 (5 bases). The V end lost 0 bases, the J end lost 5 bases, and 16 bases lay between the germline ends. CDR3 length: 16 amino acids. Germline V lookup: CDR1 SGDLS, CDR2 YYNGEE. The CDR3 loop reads CASSVARLPEGDTQYF. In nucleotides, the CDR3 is TGTGCCAGCAGCGTAGCAAGGCTACCTGAGGGAGATACGCAGTATTTT.

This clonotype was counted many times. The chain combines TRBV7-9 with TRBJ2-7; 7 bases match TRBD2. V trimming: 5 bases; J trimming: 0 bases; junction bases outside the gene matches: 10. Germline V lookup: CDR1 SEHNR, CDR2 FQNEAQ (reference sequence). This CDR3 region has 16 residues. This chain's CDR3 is CASSAGQRGDSYEQYF. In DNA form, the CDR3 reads TGTGCCAGCAGCGCGGGCCAGCGGGGCGACTCCTACGAGCAGTACTTC.

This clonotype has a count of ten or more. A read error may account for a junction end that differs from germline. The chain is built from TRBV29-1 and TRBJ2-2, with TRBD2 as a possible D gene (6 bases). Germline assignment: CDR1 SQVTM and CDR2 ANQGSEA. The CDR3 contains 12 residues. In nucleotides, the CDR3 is TGCAGCGGATGGAGGGCCACCGAGGAGCTGTTTTTT. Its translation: CSGWRATEELFF.

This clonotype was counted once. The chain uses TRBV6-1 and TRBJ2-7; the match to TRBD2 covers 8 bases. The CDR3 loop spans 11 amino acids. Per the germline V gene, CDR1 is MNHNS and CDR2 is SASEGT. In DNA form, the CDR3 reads TGTGCTAGCGGGGCGACCTACGAGCAGTACTTC. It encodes CASGATYEQYF.

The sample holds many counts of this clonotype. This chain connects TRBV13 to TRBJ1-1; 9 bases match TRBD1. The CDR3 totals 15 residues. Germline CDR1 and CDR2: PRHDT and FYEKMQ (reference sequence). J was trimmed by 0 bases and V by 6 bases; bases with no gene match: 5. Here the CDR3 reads CASRGTGILNTEAFF. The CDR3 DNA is TGTGCCAGCAGAGGGACAGGGATTTTGAACACTGAAGCTTTCTTT.

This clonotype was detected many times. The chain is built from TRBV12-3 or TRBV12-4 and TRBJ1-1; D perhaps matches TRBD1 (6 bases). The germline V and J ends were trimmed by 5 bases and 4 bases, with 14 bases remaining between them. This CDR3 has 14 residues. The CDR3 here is CASSIQGIRTEAFF. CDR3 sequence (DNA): TGTGCCAGCAGTATCCAGGGGATACGCACTGAAGCTTTCTTT.

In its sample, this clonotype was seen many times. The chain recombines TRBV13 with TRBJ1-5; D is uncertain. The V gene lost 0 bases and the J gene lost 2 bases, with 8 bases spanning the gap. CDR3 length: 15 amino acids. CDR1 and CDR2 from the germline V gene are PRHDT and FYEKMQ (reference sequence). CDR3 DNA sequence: TGTGCCAGCAGCTTAGGAGGCCGGGGCAATCAGCCCCAGCATTTT. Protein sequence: CASSLGGRGNQPQHF.

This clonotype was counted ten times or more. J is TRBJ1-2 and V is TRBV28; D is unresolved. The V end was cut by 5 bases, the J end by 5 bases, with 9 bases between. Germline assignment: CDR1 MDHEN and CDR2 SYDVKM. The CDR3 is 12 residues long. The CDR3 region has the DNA TGTGCCAGCAGTACCGGGGTATATGGCTACACCTTC. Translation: CASSTGVYGYTF.

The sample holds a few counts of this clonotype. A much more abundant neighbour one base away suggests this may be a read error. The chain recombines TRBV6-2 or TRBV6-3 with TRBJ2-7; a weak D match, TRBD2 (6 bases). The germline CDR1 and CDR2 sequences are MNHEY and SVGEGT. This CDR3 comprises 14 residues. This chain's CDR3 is CASNAGDLVYGQCF. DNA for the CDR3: TGTGCCAGCAACGCCGGGGACTTGGTGTACGGGCAGTGCTTC.

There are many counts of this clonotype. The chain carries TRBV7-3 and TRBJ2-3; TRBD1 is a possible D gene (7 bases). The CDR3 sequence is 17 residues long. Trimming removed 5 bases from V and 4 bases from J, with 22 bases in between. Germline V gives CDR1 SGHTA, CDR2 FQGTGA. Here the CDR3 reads CASSPQAGGSTADTQYF. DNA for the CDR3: TGTGCCAGCAGCCCCCAGGCAGGGGGGTCCACCGCAGATACGCAGTATTTT.

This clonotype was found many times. The CDR3 bases are TGCGCCAGCAGCTTGGTGTCGAACACTGAAGCTTTCTTT. It translates to CASSLVSNTEAFF. The chain has TRBV5-1 and TRBJ1-1, with D hard to call. Germline loops: CDR1 SGHRS, CDR2 YFSETQ. The V and J ends lost 0 bases and 1 base respectively, with 4 bases between them. This CDR3 region has 13 residues.

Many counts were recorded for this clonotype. The CDR3 DNA follows: TGTGCCTGGAGAAATACAGGGGGCGCAGAGACCCAGTACTTC. This codes for CAWRNTGGAETQYF. This sequence joins TRBV30 and TRBJ2-5; 9 nucleotides line up with TRBD1. Germline loops: CDR1 GTSNPN, CDR2 SVGIG (reference sequence). The CDR3 runs 14 residues. Unmatched junction bases numbered 6, after V lost 3 bases and J lost 4 bases.

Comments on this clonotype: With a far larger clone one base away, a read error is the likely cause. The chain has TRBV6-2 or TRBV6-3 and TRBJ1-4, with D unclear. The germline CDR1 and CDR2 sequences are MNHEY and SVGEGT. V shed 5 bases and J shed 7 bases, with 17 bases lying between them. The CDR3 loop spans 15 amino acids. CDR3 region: CASSASYGEAEKLFF. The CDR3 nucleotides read TGTGCCAGCAGTGCCTCCTACGGGGAGGCTGAAAAACTGTTTTTT.

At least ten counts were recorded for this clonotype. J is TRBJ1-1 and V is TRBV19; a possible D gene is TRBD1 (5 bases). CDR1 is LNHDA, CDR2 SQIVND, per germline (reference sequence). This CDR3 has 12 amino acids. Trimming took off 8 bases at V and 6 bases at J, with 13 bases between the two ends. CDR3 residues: CASQGDFSEAFF. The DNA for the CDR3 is TGTGCCAGTCAGGGAGATTTCTCTGAAGCTTTCTTT. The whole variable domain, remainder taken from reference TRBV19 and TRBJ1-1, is DGGITQSPKYLFRKEGQNVTLSCEQNLNHDAMYWYRQDPGQGLRLIYYSQIVNDFQKGDIAEGYSVSREKKESFPLTVTSAQKNPTAFYLCASQGDFSEAFFGQGTRLTVV.

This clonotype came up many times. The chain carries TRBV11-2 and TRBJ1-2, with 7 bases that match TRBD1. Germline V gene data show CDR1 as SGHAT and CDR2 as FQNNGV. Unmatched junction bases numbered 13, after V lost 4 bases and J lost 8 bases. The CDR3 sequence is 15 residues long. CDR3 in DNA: TGTGCCAGCAGCTCGCTTTGGAGGGGACAGCGGGGCTACACCTTC. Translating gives CASSSLWRGQRGYTF. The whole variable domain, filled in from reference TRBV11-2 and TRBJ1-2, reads EAGVAQSPRYKIIEKRQSVAFWCNPISGHATLYWYQQILGQGPKLLIQFQNNGVVDDSQLPKDRFSAERLKGVDSTLKIQPAKLEDSAVYLCASSSLWRGQRGYTFGSGTRLTVV.

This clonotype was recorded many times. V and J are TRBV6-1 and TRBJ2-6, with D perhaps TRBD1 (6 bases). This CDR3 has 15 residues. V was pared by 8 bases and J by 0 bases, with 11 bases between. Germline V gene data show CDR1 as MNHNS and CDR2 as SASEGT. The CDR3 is CASGNRASGANVLTF. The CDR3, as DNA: TGTGCCAGCGGAAACAGGGCCTCTGGGGCCAACGTCCTGACTTTC.